This T cell receptor (beta chain) was captured in a study of blood T cell repertoires in COVID-19. Between the trimmed V and J ends, which lost 0 bases and 4 bases, there was a span of 18 bases. CDR3 length equals 17 residues. Germline CDR1 reads SGHDT; CDR2 reads YYEEEE. Sequencing was performed with immunoSEQ multiplex PCR; in TCRdb, only in-frame clones are kept and a portion is missing. The data contain approximately 200,000 clones, more than 75% of them singletons. The sequenced material came from PBMCs or T cells enriched from blood (not recorded which). This sequence was found in a man between 25 and 39 years old in a cohort exposed to, infected with or recovered from COVID-19 (not recorded which). The rearrangement uses TRBV5-6 and TRBJ2-3, with D maybe TRBD2 (5 bases). For the CDR3, the DNA is TGTGCCAGCAGCTTGGAGTCCTACTCTCAGAGGGCAGATACGCAGTATTTT. It codes for CASSLESYSQRADTQYF.